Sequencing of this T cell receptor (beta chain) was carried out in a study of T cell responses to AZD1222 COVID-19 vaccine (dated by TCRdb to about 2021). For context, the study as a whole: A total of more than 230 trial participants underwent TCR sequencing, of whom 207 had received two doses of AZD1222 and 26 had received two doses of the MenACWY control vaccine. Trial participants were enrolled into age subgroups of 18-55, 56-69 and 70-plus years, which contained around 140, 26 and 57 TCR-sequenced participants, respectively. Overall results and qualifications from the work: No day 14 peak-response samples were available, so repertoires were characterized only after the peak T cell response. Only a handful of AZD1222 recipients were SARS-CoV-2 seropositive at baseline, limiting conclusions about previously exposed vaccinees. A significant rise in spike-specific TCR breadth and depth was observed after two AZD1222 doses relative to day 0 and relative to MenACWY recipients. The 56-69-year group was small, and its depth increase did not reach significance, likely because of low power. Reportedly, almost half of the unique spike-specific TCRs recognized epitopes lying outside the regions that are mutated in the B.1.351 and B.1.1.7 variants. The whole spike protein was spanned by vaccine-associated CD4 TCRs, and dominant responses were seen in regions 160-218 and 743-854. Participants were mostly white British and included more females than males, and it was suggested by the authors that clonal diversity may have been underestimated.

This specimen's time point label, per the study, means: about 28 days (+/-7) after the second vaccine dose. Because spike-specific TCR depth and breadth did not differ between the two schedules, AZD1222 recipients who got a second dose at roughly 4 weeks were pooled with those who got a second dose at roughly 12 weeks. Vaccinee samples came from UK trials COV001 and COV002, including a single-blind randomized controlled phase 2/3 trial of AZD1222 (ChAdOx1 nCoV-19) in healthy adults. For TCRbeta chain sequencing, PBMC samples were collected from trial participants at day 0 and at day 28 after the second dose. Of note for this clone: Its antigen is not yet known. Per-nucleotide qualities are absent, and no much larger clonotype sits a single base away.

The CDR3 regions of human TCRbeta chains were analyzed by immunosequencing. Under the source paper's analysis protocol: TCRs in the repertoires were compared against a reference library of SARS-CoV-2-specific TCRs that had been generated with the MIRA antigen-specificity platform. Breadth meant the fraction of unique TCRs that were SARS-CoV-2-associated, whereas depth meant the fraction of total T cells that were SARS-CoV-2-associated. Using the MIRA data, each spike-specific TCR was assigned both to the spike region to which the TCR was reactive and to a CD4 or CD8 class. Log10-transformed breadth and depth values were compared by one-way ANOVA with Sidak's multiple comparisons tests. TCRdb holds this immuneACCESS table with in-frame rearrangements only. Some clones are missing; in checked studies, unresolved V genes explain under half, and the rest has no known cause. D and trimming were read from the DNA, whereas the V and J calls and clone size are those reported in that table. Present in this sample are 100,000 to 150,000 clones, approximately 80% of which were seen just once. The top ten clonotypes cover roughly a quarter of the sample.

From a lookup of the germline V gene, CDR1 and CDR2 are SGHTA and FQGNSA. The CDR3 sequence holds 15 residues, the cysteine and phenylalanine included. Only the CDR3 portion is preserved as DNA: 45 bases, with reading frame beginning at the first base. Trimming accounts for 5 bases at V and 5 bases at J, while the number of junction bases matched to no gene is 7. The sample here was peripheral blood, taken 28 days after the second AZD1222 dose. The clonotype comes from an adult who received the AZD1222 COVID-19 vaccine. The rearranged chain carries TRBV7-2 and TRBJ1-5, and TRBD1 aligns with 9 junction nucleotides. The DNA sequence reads TGTGCCAGCAGCCCGGGGACAGGGAGGTATCAGCCCCAGCATTTT. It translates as CASSPGTGRYQPQHF.